This section outlines one T cell receptor (beta chain) sequence together with its context. V dropped 3 bases and J dropped 12 bases, with 15 bases sitting between them. The CDR3 has 13 amino acids. In germline, CDR1 is GTSNPN, CDR2 SVGIG (reference sequence). Using immunoSEQ multiplex PCR, the repertoire was profiled, and TCRdb retains in-frame clones only, with some absent. This table has fewer than 75,000 clones, roughly 89% appearing once. The data derive from a study of blood T cell repertoires in COVID-19. Study background: Italy, Spain and the United States were the sources of the convalescent and acute COVID-19 samples.

This rearrangement joins TRBV30 to TRBJ1-6, with D possibly matching TRBD1 (5 bases). The receptor's source is a man aged 60 to 69 with acute or convalescent COVID-19. What was sequenced was peripheral blood. CDR3 sequence reads: CAWSAGPVGPLHF. Written as DNA, the CDR3 is TGTGCCTGGAGCGCGGGACCGGTGGGACCCCTCCACTTT.